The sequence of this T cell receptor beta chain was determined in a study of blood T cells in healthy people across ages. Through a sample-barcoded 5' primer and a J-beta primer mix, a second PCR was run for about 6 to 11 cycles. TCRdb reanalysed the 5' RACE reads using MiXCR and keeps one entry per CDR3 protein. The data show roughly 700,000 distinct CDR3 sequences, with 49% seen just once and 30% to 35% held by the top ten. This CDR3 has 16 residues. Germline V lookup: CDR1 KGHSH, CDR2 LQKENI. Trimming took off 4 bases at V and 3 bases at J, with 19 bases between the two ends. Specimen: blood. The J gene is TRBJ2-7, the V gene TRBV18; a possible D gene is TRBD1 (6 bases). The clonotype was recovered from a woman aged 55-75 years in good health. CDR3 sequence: CASSLIPGHRDYEQYF. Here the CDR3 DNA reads TGTGCCAGCTCACTAATACCGGGACATCGAGACTACGAGCAGTACTTC.